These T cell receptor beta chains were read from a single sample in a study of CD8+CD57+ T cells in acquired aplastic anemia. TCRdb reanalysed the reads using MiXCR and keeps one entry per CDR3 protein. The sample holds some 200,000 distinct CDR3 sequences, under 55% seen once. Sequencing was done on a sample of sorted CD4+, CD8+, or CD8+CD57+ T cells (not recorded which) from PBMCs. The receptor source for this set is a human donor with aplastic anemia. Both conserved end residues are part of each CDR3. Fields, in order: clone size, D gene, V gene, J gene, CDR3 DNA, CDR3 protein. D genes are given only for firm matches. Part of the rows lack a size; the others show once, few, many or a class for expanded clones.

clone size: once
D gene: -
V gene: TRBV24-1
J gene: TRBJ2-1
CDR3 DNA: TGTGCCACCAGTGATGTGGACAATTACTACAATGAGCAGTTCTTC
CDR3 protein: CATSDVDNYYNEQFF

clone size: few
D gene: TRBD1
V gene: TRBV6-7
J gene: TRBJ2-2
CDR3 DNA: TGTGCCAGCTTTGGGACAGGGAGGGGCGGGGAGCTGTTTTTT
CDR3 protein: CASFGTGRGGELFF

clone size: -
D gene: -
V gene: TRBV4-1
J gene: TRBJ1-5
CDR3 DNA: TGCGCCAGCAGCCAAGAGGAAAGAGTCAATCAGCCCCAGCATTTT
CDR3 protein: CASSQEERVNQPQHF

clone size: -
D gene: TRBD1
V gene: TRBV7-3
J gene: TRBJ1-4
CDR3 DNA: TGTGCCAGCAGCCTGGACAGGGAAAGTGAAAAACTGTTTTTT
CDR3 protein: CASSLDRESEKLFF

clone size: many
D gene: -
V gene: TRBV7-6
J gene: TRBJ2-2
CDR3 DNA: TGTGCCAGCAGCTTGGGAAGGGAGACGGCCACCGGGGAGCTGTTTTTT
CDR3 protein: CASSLGRETATGELFF

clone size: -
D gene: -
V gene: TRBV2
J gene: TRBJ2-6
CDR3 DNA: TGTGCCAGCAGCTCCAGGGTAGGGGCGAGGGCCAACGTCCTGACTTTC
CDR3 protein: CASSSRVGARANVLTF

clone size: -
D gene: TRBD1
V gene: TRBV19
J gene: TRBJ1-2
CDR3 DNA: TGTGCCAGTAGTCGACAGGGGAGCTCCTATGGCTACACCTTC
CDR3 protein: CASSRQGSSYGYTF

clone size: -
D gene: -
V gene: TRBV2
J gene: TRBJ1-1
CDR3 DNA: TGTGCCAGCAGTGATCTGGGGGGAAAGGTGAAAGACACTGAAGCTTTCTTT
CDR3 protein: CASSDLGGKVKDTEAFF

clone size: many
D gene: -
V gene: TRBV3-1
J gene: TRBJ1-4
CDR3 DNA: TGTGCCAGCAGCCACTCAGCAACTAATGAAAAACTGTTTTTT
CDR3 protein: CASSHSATNEKLFF

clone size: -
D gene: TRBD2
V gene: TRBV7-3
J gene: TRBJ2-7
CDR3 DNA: TGTGCCAGCAGCTTGGGGGCTAGCGGGAGTTGGTACGAGCAGTACTTC
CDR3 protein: CASSLGASGSWYEQYF

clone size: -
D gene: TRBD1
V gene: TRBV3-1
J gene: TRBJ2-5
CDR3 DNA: TGTGCCAGCAGTTACCGGGACAGGGGTTACCAAGAGACCCAGTACTTC
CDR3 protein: CASSYRDRGYQETQYF

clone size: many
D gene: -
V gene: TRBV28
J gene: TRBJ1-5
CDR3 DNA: TGTGCCAGCAGTATCCACAGGGATAGCAATCAGCCCCAGCATTTT
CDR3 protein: CASSIHRDSNQPQHF

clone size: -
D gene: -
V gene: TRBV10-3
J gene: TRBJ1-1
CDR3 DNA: TGTGCCATCAAGCCGGGAGTGGACACTGAAGCTTTCTTT
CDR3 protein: CAIKPGVDTEAFF

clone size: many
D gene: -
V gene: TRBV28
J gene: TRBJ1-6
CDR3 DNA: TGTGCCAGCAGTTCGACGGGTTCACCCCTCCACTTT
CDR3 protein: CASSSTGSPLHF

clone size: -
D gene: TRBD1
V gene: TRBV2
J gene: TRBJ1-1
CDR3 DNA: TGTGCCAGCAGTCGGACAGGCCGCGGGACTGAAGCTTTCTTT
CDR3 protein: CASSRTGRGTEAFF

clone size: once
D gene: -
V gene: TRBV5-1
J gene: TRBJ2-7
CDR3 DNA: TGCGCCAGCAGCCAGTGCGGGACAGACTCCCGTGAGCAGTACTTC
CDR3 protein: CASSQCGTDSREQYF

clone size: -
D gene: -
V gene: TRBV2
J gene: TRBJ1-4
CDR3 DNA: TGTGCCTGCAAAGTTGGGCAGACTGAAAAACTGTTTTTT
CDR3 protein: CACKVGQTEKLFF

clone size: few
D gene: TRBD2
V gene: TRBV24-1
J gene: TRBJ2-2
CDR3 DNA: TGTGCCACCAGTGACGCGGGGGCGAACACCGGGGAGCTGTTTTTT
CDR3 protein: CATSDAGANTGELFF

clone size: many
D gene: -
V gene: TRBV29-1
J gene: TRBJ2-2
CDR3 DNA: TGCAGCGTGGGGACGGTCTACACCGGGGAGCTGTTTTTT
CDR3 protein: CSVGTVYTGELFF

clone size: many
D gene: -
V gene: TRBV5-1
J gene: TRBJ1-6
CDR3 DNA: TGCGCCAGCAGCTTGGGGTCGGATTCACCCCTCCACTTT
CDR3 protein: CASSLGSDSPLHF

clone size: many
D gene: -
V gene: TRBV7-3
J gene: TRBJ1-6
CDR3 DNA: TGTGCCAGCAGCTTAAATGCAGGTTATAATTCACCCCTCCACTTT
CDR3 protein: CASSLNAGYNSPLHF

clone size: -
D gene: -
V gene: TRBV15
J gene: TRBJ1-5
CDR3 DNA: TGTGCCACCAGCAGAGTCAACAGGATCACCGGCTATAGCAATCAGCCCCAGCATTTT
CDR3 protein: CATSRVNRITGYSNQPQHF

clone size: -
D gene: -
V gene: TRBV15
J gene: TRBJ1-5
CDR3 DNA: TGTGCCACCAGCTTCCGAGAATATCAGCCCCAGCATTTT
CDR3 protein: CATSFREYQPQHF

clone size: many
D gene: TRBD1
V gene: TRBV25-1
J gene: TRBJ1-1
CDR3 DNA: TGTGCCAGCAGTGACCCGACAGGGCGGCACACTGAAGCTTTCTTT
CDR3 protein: CASSDPTGRHTEAFF

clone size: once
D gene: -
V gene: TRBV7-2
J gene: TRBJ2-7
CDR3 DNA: TGTGCCAGCAGCTTCATGCAGGACCAAACCTACGAGCAGTACTTC
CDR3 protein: CASSFMQDQTYEQYF

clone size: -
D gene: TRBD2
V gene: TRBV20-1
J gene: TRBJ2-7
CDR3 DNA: TGCAGTGTTCGGGACAGCCGCTCCATAGCGGGGGCCGCCGGAGCTTCCTACGAGCAGTACTTC
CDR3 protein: CSVRDSRSIAGAAGASYEQYF

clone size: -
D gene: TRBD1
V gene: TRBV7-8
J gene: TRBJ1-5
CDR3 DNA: TGTGCCAGCAGTTGGACAGGGGGCCTTCAGCCCCAGCATTTT
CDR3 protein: CASSWTGGLQPQHF

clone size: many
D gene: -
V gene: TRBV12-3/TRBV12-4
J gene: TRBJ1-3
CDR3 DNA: TGTGCCAGCATTCAGGAATCTGGAAACACCATATATTTT
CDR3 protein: CASIQESGNTIYF

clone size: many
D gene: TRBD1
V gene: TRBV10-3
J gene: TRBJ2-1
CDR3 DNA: TGTGCCATCACTCCGGGACAGGCGAACAATGAGCAGTTCTTC
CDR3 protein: CAITPGQANNEQFF

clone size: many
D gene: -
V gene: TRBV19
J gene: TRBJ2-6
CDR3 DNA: TGTGCCAGTAGTCCTAGGACAGCTGGGGCCAACGTCCTGACTTTC
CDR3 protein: CASSPRTAGANVLTF

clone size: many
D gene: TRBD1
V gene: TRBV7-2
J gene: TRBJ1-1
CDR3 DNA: TGTGCCAGCAGCTTAGGGACAGGGACCGGCACTGAAGCTTTCTTT
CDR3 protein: CASSLGTGTGTEAFF

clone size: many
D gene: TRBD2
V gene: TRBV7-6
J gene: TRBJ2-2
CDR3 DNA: TGTGCCAGCAGCCGAAATCGAGCGGGGGGACGGACCGGGGAGCTGTTTTTT
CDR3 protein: CASSRNRAGGRTGELFF

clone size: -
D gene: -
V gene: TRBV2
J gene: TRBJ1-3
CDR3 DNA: TGTGCCAGCCTCTCTGGAAACACCATATATTTT
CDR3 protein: CASLSGNTIYF

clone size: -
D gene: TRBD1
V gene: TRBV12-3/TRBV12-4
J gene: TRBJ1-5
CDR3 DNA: TGTGCCAGCAGATCGACAGGGGACCTTATGGCCCAGCATTTT
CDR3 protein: CASRSTGDLMAQHF

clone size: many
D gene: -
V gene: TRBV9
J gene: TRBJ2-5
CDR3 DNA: TGTGCCAGCAGCGTCACTAGCCTGGGAGAGACCCAGTACTTC
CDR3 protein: CASSVTSLGETQYF

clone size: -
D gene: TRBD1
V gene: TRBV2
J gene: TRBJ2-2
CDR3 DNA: TGTGCCAGCAGTCCGGGACAGGAGGGCACCGGGGAGCTGTTTTTT
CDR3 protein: CASSPGQEGTGELFF

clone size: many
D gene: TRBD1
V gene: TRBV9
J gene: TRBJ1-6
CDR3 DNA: TGTGCCAGCAGCGTAAGTGGACAGGGTGGGACACCCCTCCACTTT
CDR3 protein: CASSVSGQGGTPLHF

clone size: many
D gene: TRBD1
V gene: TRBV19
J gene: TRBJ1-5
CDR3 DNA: TGTGCCAGTAGTATAATAGGGGGGACAGGGCGCAATCAGCCCCAGCATTTT
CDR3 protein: CASSIIGGTGRNQPQHF

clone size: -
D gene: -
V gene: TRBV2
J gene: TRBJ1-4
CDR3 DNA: TGTGCCAGCTCAGCTGGAGGTGATGAAAAACTGTTTTTT
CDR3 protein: CASSAGGDEKLFF

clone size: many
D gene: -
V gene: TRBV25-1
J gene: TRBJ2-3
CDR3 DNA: TGTGCCAGCAGTGAACAGGCAGACGACTTGAGCTCAGATACGCAGTATTTT
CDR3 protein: CASSEQADDLSSDTQYF

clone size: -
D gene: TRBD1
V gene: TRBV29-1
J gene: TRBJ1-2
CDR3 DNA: TGCAGCGCGACAGGGGGAGCCTATGGCTACACCTTC
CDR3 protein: CSATGGAYGYTF

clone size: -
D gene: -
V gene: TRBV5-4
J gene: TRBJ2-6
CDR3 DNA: -
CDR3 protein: CASSWTSGGRDTQYFGPGTRLTF